These 4 T cell receptor beta chains originate from one sample sequenced in a study of blood T cell repertoires in COVID-19. Produced via immunoSEQ multiplex PCR; TCRdb's table is partial and in-frame only. Altogether some 150,000 clones are present, about 79% being singletons, with the ten largest covering around a tenth. Sequenced input: peripheral blood. These TCRs come from a woman aged 50 to 60 with acute or convalescent COVID-19.

The chain is built from TRBV11-3 and TRBJ2-7; D is unresolved. Germline-derived CDR1 and CDR2 are SGHNT and YENEEA. The germline V and J ends were trimmed by 0 bases and 6 bases, with 9 bases remaining between them. The CDR3 runs to 13 residues. The CDR3 reads CASSLDAASEQYF. The CDR3 region has the DNA TGTGCCAGCAGCTTAGATGCAGCGTCCGAGCAGTACTTC. Combining the CDR3 with reference TRBV11-3 and TRBJ2-7 gives the whole variable domain EAGVVQSPRYKIIEKKQPVAFWCNPISGHNTLYWYLQNLGQGPELLIRYENEEAVDDSQLPKDRFSAERLKGVDSTLKIQPAELGDSAVYLCASSLDAASEQYFGPGTRLTVT.

This rearrangement joins TRBV2 to TRBJ1-5, with TRBD1 matching 9 bases. Germline loops: CDR1 SNHLY, CDR2 FYNNEI. J gave up 2 bases and V 7 bases, and 6 bases lay outside the gene matches. This CDR3 has 15 amino acids. CDR3 coding DNA: TGTGCCAGCACCTCGGACAGGGGTGGCAATCAGCCCCAGCATTTT. Translation: CASTSDRGGNQPQHF.

This clone has more than one count but fewer than ten. V is TRBV10-3 and J is TRBJ2-7; the match to TRBD2 covers 11 bases. This CDR3 has 15 residues. Germline V gene data show CDR1 as ENHRY and CDR2 as SYGVKD. V lost 6 bases, J lost 2 bases, and 6 bases stayed unmatched. The CDR3 sequence is CAIRDSGGVPYEQYF. The CDR3 nucleotides are TGTGCCATCAGAGATAGCGGGGGGGTCCCCTACGAGCAGTACTTC.

This clone was counted only a few times. The chain recombines TRBV18 with TRBJ2-1, with D unclear. The germline V gene has CDR1 KGHSH and CDR2 LQKENI. The CDR3 contains 12 residues. V lost 6 bases and J lost 5, with 8 bases in between. CDR3 sequence: CASSRRDNEQFF. CDR3 bases: TGTGCCAGCTCGCGACGGGACAATGAGCAGTTCTTC.